This T cell receptor (beta chain) was obtained from a study of T-cell reconstitution after alpha-beta-depleted transplantation in children. Unique molecular identifiers were incorporated into the prepared TCRbeta library. TCRdb called the PCR reads again in MiXCR, with one record for every CDR3 protein. The sample yields about 610,000 distinct CDR3 sequences, roughly a tenth seen once. The sequence came from a human donor who donated a stem cell graft to a child with acute myeloid leukemia. Specimen: PBMCs from the stem cell graft donor, collected from the stem cell graft.

CDR3 bases: TGTGCCAGCAACCATGGGGCCGGGGCCGGCGAGCAGTACTTC. It translates to CASNHGAGAGEQYF. V usage is TRBV25-1 and J usage is TRBJ2-7, with D perhaps matching TRBD1 or TRBD2 (5 bases each). Trimming cost V 7 bases and J 6 bases, with 19 bases left between them. The CDR3 spans 14 residues. Germline CDR1 and CDR2: MGHDK and SYGVNS.